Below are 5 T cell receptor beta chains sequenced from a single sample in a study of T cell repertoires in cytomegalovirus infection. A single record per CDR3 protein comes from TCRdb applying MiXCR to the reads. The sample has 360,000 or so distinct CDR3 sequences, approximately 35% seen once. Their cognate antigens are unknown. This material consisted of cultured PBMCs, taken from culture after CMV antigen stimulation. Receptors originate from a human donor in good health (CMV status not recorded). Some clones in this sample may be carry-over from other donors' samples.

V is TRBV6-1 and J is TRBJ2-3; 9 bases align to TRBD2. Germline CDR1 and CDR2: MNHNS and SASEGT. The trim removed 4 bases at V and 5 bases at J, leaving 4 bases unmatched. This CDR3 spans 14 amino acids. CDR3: CASSVGLAEDTQYF. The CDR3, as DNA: TGTGCCAGCAGTGTGGGACTAGCAGAAGATACGCAGTATTTT.

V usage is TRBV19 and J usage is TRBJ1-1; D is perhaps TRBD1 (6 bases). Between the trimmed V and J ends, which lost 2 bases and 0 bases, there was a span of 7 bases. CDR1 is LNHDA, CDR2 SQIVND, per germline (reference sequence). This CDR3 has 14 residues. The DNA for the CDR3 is TGTGCCAGTAGTATAAGGGGGGTGAACACTGAAGCTTTCTTT. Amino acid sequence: CASSIRGVNTEAFF.

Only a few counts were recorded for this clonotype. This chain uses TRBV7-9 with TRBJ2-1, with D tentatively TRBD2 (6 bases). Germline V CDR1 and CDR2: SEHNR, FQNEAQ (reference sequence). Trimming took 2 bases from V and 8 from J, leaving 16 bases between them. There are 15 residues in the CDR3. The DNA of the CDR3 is TGTGCCAGCAGCTTATCCGGGACGGGGGTGCATGAGCAGTTCTTC. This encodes CASSLSGTGVHEQFF.

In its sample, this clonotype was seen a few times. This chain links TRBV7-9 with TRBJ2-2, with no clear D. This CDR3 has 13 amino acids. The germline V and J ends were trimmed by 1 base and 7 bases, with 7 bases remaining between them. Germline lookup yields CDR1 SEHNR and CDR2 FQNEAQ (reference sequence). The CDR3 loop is CASSLVLRGELFF. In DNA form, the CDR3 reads TGTGCCAGCAGCTTAGTCCTTCGCGGGGAGCTGTTTTTT.

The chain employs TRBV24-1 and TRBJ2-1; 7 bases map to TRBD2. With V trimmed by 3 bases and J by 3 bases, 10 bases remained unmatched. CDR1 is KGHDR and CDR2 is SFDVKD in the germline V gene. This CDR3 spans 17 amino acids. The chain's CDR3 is CATSDSRTRLHYNEQFF. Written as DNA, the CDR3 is TGTGCCACCAGTGATAGTAGGACTAGACTGCACTACAATGAGCAGTTCTTC.